A selection of T cell receptor beta chains follows, all from one sample in a study of shared clonotypes between healthy human individuals. Data came from immunoSEQ multiplex PCR; TCRdb stores just in-frame clones and leaves some out. The sample holds 2 million to 3 million clones; more than 90% are singletons and the top ten take about 0.13%. The specimen sequenced was naive CD4+ T cells sorted from blood. The receptors here all came from a man between 18 and 35 years old in good health. CDR3s leave out the opening cysteine and the closing phenylalanine or tryptophan. The order of the fields is CDR3 length, V gene, J gene, clone size, CDR3 protein. Clone size appears in some rows only: once, few, many, or a class for an expanded clone.

>13|TRBV6-4|TRBJ2-7|NA
ASSDYPTGLYEQY
>10|TRBV2|TRBJ1-4|NA
ASSVPFEKLF
>13|TRBV2|TRBJ2-3|NA
ASSLARGGTDTQY
>14|TRBV5-1|TRBJ2-5|NA
ASSLGGSGFQETQY
>11|TRBV11-2|TRBJ1-1|few
ASSLGGNTEAF
>11|TRBV27|TRBJ2-5|NA
ASSRGPQETQY
>11|TRBV19|TRBJ2-7|NA
ASSRLEASEQY
>14|TRBV7-3|TRBJ2-1|NA
ASRERGSSGGYEQF
>11|TRBV6-4|TRBJ2-7|few
ASASGPTYEQY
>13|TRBV18|TRBJ2-3|NA
ASSPSSGYTDTQY
>11|TRBV7-3|TRBJ1-2|NA
ASSPGEGYGYT
>14|TRBV11-2|TRBJ2-2|NA
ASSLALAANTGELF
>13|TRBV5-1|TRBJ1-6|NA
ASSRSGTENSPLH
>12|TRBV11-2|TRBJ2-2|NA
ASSLGRNTGELF
>10|TRBV30|TRBJ1-2|NA
AWTRDLSGYT
>12|TRBV6-6|TRBJ2-5|NA
ASSSLPRVETQY
>12|TRBV30|TRBJ2-1|NA
AWSFQGANNEQF
>11|TRBV30|TRBJ2-2|NA
AWSAGRTGELF
>15|TRBV7-8|TRBJ2-7|NA
ASSLILEQGRAYEQY
>10|TRBV5-4|TRBJ2-3|NA
ASSLWADTQY
>11|TRBV11-3|TRBJ2-5|NA
ASSRDGQETQY
>11|TRBV6-5|TRBJ2-7|NA
ASRQGYPNEQY